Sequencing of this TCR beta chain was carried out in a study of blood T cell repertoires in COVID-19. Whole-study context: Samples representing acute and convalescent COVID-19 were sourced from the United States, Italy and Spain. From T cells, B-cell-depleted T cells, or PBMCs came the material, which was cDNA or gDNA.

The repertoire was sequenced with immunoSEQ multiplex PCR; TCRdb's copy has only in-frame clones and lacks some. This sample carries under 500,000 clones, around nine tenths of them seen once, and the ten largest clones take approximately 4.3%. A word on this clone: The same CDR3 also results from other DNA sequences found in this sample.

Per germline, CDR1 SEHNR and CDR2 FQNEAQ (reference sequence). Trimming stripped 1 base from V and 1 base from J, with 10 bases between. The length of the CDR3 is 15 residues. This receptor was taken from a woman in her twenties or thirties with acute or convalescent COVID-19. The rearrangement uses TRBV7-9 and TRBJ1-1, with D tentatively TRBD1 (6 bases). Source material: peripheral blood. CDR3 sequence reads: CASSLGQVPNTEAFF. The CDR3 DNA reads TGTGCCAGCAGCTTAGGACAGGTCCCGAACACTGAAGCTTTCTTT.